This TCR beta chain was sequenced for a study of cytomegalovirus exposure and HLA in healthy donors. PCR amplification relied on 60 Vbeta primers (plus 13 Jbeta primers). How the authors handled the data: Roughly 10 million shared chains were among roughly 81 million unique TCR beta chains counted in a later analysis. Assay used: immunoSEQ multiplex PCR; TCRdb lists only in-frame clones, some missing. V and J calls and clone size follow that table, whereas D and trimming were derived from the DNA. This repertoire shows about 200,000 clones, around three quarters found once; its top ten account for 1.8%. General observations from the study: Reports showed the classifier diagnosing cytomegalovirus status with high specificity and sensitivity. TCR beta chains associated with HLA were, in a later analysis, more clonally expanded than equally common others.

As for this clone: Its target is not known.

CDR3 length: 18 amino acids. V usage is TRBV21-1 and J usage is TRBJ1-1; whether TRBD1, the table's D call, matches the DNA was not checked. TRBV21-1 is a pseudogene locus. The specimen was PBMCs. This clonotype was sampled from a woman aged 30 to 39 in good health and CMV-seronegative. CDR3 nucleotides: TGTGCCAGCAGTAGAACCGGGACAGGGGCTTTTAAGGACACTGAAGCTTTCTTT. Protein product: CASSRTGTGAFKDTEAFF.